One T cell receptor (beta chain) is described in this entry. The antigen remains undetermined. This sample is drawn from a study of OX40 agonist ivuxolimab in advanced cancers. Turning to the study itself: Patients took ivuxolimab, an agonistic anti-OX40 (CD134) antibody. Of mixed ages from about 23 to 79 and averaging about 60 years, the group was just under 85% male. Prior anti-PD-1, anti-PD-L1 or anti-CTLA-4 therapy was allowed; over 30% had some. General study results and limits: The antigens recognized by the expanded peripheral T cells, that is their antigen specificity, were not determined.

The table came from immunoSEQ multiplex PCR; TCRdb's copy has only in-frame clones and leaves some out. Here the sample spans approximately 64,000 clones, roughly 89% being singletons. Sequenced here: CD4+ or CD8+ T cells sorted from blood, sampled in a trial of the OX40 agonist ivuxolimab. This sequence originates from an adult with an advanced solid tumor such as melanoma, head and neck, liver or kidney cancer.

Here the CDR3 DNA reads TGTGCCAGCAGTGAATTCGGGGCTGTAGGGGCTGAAGCTTTCTTT. Protein sequence: CASSEFGAVGAEAFF. The chain is built from TRBV6-1 and TRBJ1-1; TRBD1 might be the D (5 bases). Trimming left V 2 bases short and J 6 bases short, with 16 bases between. CDR1 and CDR2 (germline): MNHNS, SASEGT. The CDR3 runs to 15 residues.